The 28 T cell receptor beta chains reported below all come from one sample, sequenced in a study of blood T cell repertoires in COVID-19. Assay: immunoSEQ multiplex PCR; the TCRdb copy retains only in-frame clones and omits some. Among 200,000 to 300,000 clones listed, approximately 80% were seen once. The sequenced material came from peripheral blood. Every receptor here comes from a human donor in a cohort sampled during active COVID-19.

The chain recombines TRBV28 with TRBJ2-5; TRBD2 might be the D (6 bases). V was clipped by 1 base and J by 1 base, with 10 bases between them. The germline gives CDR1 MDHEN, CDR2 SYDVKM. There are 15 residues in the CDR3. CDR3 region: CASSLSLGGQETQYF. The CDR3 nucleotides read TGTGCCAGCAGTTTATCCCTGGGGGGCCAAGAGACCCAGTACTTC.

The CDR3 is CASSSTGADRETQYF. The CDR3 DNA is TGTGCCAGCAGTTCAACAGGGGCGGACCGAGAGACCCAGTACTTC. The chain recombines TRBV28 with TRBJ2-5; 7 bases are shared with TRBD1. The CDR3 extends over 15 amino acids. V shed 4 bases, J shed 4 bases, and the junction held 9 bases outside the gene matches. Germline CDR1 is MDHEN and CDR2 is SYDVKM.

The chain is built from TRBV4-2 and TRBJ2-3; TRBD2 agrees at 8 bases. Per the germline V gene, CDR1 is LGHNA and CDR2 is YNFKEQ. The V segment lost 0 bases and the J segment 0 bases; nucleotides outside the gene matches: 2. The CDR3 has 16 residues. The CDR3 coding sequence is TGTGCCAGCAGCCAAGAACCTAGCGGGAGCACAGATACGCAGTATTTT. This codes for CASSQEPSGSTDTQYF.

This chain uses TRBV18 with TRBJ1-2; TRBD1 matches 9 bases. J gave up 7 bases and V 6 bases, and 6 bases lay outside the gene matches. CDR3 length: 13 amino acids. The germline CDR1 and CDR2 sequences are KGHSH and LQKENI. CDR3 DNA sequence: TGTGCCAGCTCGCAACAGGGGGCGATTGGCTACACCTTC. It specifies CASSQQGAIGYTF.

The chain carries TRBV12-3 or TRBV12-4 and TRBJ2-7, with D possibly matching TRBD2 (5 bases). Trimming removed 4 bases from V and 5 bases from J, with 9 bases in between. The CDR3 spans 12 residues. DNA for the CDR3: TGTGCCAGCAGTTCCCTCGGGAACGAGCAGTACTTC. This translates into CASSSLGNEQYF.

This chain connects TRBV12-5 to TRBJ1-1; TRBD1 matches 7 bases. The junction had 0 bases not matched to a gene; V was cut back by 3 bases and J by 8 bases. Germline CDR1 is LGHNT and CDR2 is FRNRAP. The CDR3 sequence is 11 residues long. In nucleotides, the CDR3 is TGTGCTAGTGGTTTAGGGGGCGAAGCTTTCTTT. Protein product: CASGLGGEAFF.

The CDR3 here is CASRDRDRVLHEQFF. The CDR3 coding sequence is TGTGCCAGCAGGGACCGGGACAGGGTTCTACATGAGCAGTTCTTC. The chain has TRBV6-6 and TRBJ2-1; 9 nucleotides agree with TRBD1. V shed 6 bases and J 8 bases; nucleotides not matched to a gene: 11. Germline CDR1 MNHNY, CDR2 SVGAGI (reference sequence). The CDR3 has 15 amino acids.

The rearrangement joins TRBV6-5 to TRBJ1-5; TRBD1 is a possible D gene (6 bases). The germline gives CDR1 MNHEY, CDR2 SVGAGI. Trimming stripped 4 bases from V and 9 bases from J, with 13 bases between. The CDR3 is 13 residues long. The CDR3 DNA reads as TGTGCCAGCAGTTGGGAGGGGGATAGGCCCCAGCATTTT. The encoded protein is CASSWEGDRPQHF.

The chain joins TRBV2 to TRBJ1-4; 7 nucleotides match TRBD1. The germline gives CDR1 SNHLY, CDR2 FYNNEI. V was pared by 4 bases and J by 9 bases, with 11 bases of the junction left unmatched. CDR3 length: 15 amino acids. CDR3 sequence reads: CASSVNRGVAKKLFF. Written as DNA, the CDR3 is TGTGCCAGCAGTGTTAACAGGGGCGTCGCGAAAAAACTGTTTTTT.

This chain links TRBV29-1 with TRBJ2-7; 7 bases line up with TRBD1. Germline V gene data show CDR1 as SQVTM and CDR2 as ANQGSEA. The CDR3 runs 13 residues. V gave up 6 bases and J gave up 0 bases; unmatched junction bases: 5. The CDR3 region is CSVGTVHSYEQYF. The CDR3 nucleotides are TGCAGCGTCGGGACAGTTCACTCCTACGAGCAGTACTTC.

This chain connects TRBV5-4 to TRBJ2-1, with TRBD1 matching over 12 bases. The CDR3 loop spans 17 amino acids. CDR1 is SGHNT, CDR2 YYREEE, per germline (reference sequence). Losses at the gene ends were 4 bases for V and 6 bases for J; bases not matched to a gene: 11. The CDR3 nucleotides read TGTGCCAGCAGCCCAAGATCGGGACAGGGGGCGGGCAATGAGCAGTTCTTC. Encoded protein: CASSPRSGQGAGNEQFF.

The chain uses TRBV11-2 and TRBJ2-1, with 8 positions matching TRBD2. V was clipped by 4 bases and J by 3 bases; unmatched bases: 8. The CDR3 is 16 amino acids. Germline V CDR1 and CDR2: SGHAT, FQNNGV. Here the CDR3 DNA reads TGTGCCAGCAGCTCCCCCACTAGCGGATACTACAATGAGCAGTTCTTC. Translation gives CASSSPTSGYYNEQFF.

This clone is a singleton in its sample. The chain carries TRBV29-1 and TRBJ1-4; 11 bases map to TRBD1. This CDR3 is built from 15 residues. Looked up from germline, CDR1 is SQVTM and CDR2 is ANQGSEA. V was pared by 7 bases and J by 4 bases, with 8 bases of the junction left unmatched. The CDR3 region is CSASGQGAFNEKLFF. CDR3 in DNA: TGCAGCGCCTCAGGACAGGGGGCATTTAATGAAAAACTGTTTTTT.

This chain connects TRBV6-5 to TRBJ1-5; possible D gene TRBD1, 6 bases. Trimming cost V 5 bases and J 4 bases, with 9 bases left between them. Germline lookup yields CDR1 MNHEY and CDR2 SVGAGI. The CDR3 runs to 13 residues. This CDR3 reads CASSKQGNQPQHF. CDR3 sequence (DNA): TGTGCCAGCAGTAAACAGGGTAATCAGCCCCAGCATTTT.

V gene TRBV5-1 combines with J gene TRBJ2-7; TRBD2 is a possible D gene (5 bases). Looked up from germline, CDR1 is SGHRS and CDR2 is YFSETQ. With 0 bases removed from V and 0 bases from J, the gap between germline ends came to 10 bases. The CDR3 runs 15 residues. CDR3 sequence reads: CASSLDIGSSYEQYF. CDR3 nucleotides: TGCGCCAGCAGCTTGGATATTGGGAGCTCCTACGAGCAGTACTTC.

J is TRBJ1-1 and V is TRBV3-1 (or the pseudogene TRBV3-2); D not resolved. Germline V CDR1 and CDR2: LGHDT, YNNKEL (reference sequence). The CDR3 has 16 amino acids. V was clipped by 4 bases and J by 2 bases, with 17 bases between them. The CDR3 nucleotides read TGTGCCAGCAGCCGGCCAGCGGACGGTGTCAACACTGAAGCTTTCTTT. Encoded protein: CASSRPADGVNTEAFF.

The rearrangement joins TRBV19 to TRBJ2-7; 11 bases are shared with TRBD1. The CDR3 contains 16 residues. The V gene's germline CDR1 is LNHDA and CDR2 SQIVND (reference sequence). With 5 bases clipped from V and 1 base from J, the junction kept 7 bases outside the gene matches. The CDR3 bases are TGTGCCAGTAGTCTCTGGACAGGGGGCGCGTCCTACGAGCAGTACTTC. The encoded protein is CASSLWTGGASYEQYF. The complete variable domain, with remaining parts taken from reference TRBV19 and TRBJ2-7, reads DGGITQSPKYLFRKEGQNVTLSCEQNLNHDAMYWYRQDPGQGLRLIYYSQIVNDFQKGDIAEGYSVSREKKESFPLTVTSAQKNPTAFYLCASSLWTGGASYEQYFGPGTRLTVT.

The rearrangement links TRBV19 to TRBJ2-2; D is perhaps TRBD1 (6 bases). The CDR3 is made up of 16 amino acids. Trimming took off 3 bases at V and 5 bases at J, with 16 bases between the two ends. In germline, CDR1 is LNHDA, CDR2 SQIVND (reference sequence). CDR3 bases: TGTGCCAGTAGTATTACAGGGTCATTATGGACCGGGGAGCTGTTTTTT. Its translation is CASSITGSLWTGELFF.

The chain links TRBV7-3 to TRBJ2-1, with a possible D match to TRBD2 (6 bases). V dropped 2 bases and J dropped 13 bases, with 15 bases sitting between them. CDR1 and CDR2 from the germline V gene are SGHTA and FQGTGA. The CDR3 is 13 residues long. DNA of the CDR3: TGTGCCAGCAGCTTAGGGCAGACTAGGCAACAGTTCTTC. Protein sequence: CASSLGQTRQQFF.

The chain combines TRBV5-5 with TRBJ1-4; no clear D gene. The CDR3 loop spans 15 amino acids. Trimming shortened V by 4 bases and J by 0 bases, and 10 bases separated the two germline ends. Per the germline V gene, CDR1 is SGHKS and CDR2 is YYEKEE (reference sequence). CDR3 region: CASSGGTTTNEKLFF. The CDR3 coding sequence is TGTGCCAGCAGCGGCGGTACCACAACTAATGAAAAACTGTTTTTT.

The CDR3, as DNA: TGCGCCAGCAGCCGAGGCGAAAGGGGGCGAATCAGTGAAAAACTGTTTTTT. The encoded protein is CASSRGERGRISEKLFF. The chain recombines TRBV5-1 with TRBJ1-4, with 7 positions matching TRBD1. CDR3 length: 17 residues. Germline values: CDR1 SGHRS, CDR2 YFSETQ. The V segment lost 4 bases and the J segment 7 bases; nucleotides outside the gene matches: 16.

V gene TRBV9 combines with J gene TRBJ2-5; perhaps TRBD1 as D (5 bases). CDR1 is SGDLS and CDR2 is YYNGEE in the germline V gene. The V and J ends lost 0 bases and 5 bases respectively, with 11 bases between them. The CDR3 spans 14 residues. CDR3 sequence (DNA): TGTGCCAGCAGCGTAGAGCCAGGGTGGGAGACCCAGTACTTC. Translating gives CASSVEPGWETQYF.

CDR3 DNA: TGTGCCAGTAGTAGACCCGTCGGGACAGGGGCCTACGAGCAGTACTTC. It encodes CASSRPVGTGAYEQYF. The J gene is TRBJ2-7, the V gene TRBV19, with 10 bases aligning to TRBD1. V lost 4 bases to trimming and J lost 2 bases; unmatched junction nucleotides: 8. The CDR3 is made up of 16 amino acids. Per germline, CDR1 LNHDA and CDR2 SQIVND (reference sequence).

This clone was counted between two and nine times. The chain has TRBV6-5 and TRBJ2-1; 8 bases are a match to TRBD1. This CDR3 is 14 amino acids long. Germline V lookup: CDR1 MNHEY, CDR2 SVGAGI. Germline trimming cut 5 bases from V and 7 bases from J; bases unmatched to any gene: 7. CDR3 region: CASSLDRVRNEQFF. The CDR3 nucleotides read TGTGCCAGCAGTCTGGACAGGGTACGGAATGAGCAGTTCTTC.

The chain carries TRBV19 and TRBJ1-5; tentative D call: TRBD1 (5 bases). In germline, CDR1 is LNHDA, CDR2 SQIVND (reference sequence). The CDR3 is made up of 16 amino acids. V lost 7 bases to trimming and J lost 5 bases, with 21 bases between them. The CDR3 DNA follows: TGTGCCAGTAAGGGAAGAGCAGGCCTAGGGGATCAGCCCCAGCATTTT. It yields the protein CASKGRAGLGDQPQHF.

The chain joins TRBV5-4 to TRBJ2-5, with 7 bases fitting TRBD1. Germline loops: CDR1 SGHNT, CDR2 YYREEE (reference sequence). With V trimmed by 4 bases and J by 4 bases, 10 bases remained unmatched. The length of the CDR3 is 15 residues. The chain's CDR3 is CASSTTTGLGETQYF. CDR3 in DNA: TGTGCCAGCAGCACAACGACAGGGCTGGGAGAGACCCAGTACTTC.

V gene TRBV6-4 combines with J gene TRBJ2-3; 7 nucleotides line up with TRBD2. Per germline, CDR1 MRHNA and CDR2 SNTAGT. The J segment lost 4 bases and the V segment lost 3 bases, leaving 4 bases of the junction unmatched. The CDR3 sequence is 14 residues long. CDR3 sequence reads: CASSEQAGADTQYF. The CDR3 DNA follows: TGTGCCAGCAGTGAGCAGGCGGGAGCAGATACGCAGTATTTT.

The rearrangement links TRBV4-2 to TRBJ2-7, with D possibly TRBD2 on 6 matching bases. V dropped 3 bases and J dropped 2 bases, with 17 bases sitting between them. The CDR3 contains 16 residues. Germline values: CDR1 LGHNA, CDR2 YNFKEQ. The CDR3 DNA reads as TGTGCCAGCAGCCAGCCCCGGGAGTCTCCCCCCTACGAGCAGTACTTC. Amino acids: CASSQPRESPPYEQYF.